This T cell receptor beta chain derives from a study of T cell responses to AZD1222 COVID-19 vaccine. Notes on the study in general: Spike-specific TCR breadth and depth both grew after two AZD1222 doses. In a largely white British group with more females than males, clonal diversity was possibly underestimated. Repertoires were sampled only after the peak T cell response.

A note on this clone: Its antigen is unidentified.

The assay was immunoSEQ multiplex PCR, and TCRdb's table has in-frame clones only and misses some. The top ten hold around a sixth of the sample, which has some 99,000 clones, around nine tenths seen once. This TCR was sampled from an adult in good health. The sequenced sample was peripheral blood, obtained on day 0 of AZD1222 vaccination.

CDR3 nucleotides: TGTGCCAGCAGCCCACTGGCGTACGAGCAGTACTTC. It specifies CASSPLAYEQYF. This rearrangement joins TRBV6-5 to TRBJ2-7; D gene uncertain. Germline assignment: CDR1 MNHEY and CDR2 SVGAGI. This CDR3 is 12 amino acids long. The germline V and J ends were trimmed by 6 bases and 4 bases, with 10 bases remaining between them.